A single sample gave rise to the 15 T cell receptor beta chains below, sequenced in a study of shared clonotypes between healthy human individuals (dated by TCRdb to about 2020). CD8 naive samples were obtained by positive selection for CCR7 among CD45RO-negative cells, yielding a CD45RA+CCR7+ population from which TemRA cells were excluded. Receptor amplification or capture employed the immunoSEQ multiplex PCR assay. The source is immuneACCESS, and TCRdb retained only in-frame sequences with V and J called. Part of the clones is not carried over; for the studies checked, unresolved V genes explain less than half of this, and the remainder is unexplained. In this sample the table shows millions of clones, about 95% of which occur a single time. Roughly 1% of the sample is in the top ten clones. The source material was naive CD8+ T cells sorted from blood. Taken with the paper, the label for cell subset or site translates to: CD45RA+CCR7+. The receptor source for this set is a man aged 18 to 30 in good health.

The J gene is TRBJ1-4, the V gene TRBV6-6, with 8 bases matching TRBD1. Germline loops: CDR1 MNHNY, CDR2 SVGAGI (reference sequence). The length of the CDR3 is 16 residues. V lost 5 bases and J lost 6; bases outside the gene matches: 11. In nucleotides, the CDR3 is TGTGCCAGCAGTACTCTCGGACAGGGTTATGATGAAAAACTGTTTTTT. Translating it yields CASSTLGQGYDEKLFF.

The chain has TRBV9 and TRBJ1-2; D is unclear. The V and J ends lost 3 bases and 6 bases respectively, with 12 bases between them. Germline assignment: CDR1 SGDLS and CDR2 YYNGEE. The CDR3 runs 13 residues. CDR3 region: CASSGDRWDGYTF. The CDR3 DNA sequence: TGTGCCAGCAGCGGGGATCGATGGGATGGCTACACCTTC.

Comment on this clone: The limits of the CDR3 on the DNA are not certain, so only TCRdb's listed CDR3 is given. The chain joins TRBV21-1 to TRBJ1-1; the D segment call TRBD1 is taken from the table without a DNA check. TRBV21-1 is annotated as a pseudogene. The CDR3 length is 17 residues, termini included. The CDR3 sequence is CASSKVGQGNLDTEAFF.

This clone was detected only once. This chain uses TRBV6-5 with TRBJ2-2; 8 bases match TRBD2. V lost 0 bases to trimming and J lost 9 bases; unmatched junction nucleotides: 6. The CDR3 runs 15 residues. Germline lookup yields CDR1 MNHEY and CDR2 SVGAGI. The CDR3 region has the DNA TGTGCCAGCAGTTACTCGATATCGGGGGGGCGGGAGCTGTTTTTT. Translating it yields CASSYSISGGRELFF.

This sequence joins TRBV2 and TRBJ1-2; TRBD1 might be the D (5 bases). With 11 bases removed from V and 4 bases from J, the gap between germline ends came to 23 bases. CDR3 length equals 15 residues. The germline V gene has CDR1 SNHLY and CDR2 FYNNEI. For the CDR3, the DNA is TGTGCCCGAAAGGGAGAGTCGACAGATTTCTATGGCTACACCTTC. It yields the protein CARKGESTDFYGYTF.

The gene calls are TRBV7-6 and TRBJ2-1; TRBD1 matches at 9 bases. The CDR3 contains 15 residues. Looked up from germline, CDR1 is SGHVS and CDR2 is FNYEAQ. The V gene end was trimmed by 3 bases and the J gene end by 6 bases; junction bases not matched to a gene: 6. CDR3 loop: CASSLEQGAANEQFF. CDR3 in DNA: TGTGCCAGCAGCTTGGAACAGGGGGCCGCCAATGAGCAGTTCTTC.

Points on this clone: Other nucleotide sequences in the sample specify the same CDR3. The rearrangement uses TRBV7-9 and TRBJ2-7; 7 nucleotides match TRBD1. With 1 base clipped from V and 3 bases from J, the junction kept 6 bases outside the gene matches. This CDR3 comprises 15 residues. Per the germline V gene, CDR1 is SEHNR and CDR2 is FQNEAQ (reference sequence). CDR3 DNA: TGTGCCAGCAGCTTAGGACAGGGAGTTTTCTACGAGCAGTACTTC. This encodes CASSLGQGVFYEQYF.

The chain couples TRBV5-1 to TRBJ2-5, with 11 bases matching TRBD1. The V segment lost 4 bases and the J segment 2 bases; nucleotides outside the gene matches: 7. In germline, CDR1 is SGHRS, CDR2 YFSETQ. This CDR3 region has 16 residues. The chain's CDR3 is CASSPGTGGVQETQYF. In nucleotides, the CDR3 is TGCGCCAGCAGCCCAGGGACAGGGGGGGTACAAGAGACCCAGTACTTC.

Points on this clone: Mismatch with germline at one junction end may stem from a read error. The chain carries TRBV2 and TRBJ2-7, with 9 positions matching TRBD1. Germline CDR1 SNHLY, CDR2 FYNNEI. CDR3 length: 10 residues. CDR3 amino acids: CASRTGGLNF. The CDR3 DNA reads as TGTGCCAGCAGGACAGGGGGTCTAAACTTC.

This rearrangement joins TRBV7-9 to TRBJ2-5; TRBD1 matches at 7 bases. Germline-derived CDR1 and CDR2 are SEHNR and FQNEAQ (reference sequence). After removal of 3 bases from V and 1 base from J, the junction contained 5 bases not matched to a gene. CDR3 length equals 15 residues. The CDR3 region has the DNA TGTGCCAGCAGCTTTAGTTGGACAGGCCAAGAGACCCAGTACTTC. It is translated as CASSFSWTGQETQYF.

CDR3 loop: CASSFTGEGADTQYF. The CDR3, as DNA: TGCGCCAGCAGCTTCACAGGGGAGGGGGCAGATACGCAGTATTTT. V gene TRBV5-1 combines with J gene TRBJ2-3, with D perhaps given as TRBD1 or TRBD2 (7 bases each). CDR1 and CDR2 from the germline V gene are SGHRS and YFSETQ. V dropped 2 bases and J dropped 4 bases, with 14 bases sitting between them. This CDR3 has 15 amino acids.

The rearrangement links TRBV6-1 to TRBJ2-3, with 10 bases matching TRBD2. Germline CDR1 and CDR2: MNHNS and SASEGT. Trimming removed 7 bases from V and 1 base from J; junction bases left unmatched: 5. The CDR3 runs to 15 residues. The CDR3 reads CASTSSGGRTDTQYF. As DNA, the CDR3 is TGTGCCAGCACCAGTAGCGGGGGGCGCACAGATACGCAGTATTTT.

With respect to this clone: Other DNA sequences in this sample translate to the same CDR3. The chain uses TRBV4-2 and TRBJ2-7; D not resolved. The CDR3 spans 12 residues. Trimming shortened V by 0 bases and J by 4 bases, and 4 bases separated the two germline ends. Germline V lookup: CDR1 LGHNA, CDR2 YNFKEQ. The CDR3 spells CASSQDRYEQYF. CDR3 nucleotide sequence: TGTGCCAGCAGCCAAGATCGGTACGAGCAGTACTTC.

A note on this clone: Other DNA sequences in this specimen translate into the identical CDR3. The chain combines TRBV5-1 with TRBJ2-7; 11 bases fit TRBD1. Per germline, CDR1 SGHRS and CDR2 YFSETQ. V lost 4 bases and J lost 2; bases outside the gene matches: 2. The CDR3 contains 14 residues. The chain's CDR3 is CASSMGQGAYEQYF. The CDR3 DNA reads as TGCGCCAGCAGCATGGGACAGGGGGCCTACGAGCAGTACTTC.

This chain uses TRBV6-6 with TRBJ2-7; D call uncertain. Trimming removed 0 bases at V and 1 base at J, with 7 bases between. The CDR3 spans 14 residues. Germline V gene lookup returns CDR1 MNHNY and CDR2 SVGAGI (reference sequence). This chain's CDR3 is CASSYSTPSYEQYF. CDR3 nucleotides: TGTGCCAGCAGTTACTCGACTCCTTCCTACGAGCAGTACTTC.